This T cell receptor (beta chain) was observed in a study of PD-1 blockade in mismatch repair-deficient tumors. Broader study findings: Tumor-resident clones, often undetectable pretreatment in blood, expanded then contracted after pembrolizumab.

CDR3 length: 14 amino acids. The V gene lost 4 bases and the J gene lost 3 bases, with 12 bases spanning the gap. CDR1 is SGHAT, CDR2 FQNNGV, per germline. In the case of this clone: No antigen is known for it.

The method was immunoSEQ multiplex PCR; TCRdb's version includes in-frame clones alone and lacks a portion of them. The sample shows under 50,000 clones, roughly 77% of them seen only once. The chain has TRBV11-2 and TRBJ1-1; unclear D gene. This TCR came from an adult with mismatch repair-deficient cancer. The sequencing used peripheral blood, collected 4 weeks after starting pembrolizumab. Here the CDR3 reads CASSSGRADTEAFF. For the CDR3, the DNA is TGTGCCAGCAGCTCTGGGCGGGCGGACACTGAAGCTTTCTTT.